Sequencing of this T cell receptor (beta chain) was carried out in a study of cytomegalovirus exposure and HLA in healthy donors. V lost 3 bases to trimming and J lost 3 bases, with 17 bases between them. The CDR3 has 16 residues. Vbeta (60) and Jbeta (13) primers were used in the PCR. TCRdb keeps only in-frame clones here, not all; method: immunoSEQ multiplex PCR. The sample lists around 76,000 clones, approximately 72% seen once, with about 9.5% in the top ten. V gene TRBV23-1 combines with J gene TRBJ2-5; possible D gene TRBD1, 6 bases. TRBV23-1 is an ORF, and what it does is uncertain. The sequence came from a woman in her thirties or forties in good health and CMV-seropositive. What was sequenced was PBMCs. The CDR3 DNA sequence: TGCGCCAGCAGTCACTACAGGGATAGGCGGGAAGAGACCCAGTACTTC. This gives the protein CASSHYRDRREETQYF.